These T cell receptor beta chains were read from a single sample in a study of blood T cell repertoires in COVID-19. Libraries were prepared by immunoSEQ multiplex PCR; TCRdb keeps only in-frame clonotypes and omits some of them. In the table there are more than 200,000 clones, 87% of which are singletons. Sequencing was done on a sample of peripheral blood. Receptor source: a man between 18 and 35 years old with active or convalescent COVID-19. CDR3s include the opening cysteine and the closing phenylalanine or tryptophan. A D gene is named only where the DNA matches it firmly.

CDR3 DNA: TGTGCCAGCAGCCCAACGACAGAGTTCGGGTATGGCTACACCTTC; CDR3 protein: CASSPTTEFGYGYTF; D gene: NA; J gene: TRBJ1-2; V gene: TRBV7-3
CDR3 DNA: TGCGCCAGCAGCTTGGCAGGGAAAGAGACCCAGTACTTC; CDR3 protein: CASSLAGKETQYF; D gene: NA; J gene: TRBJ2-5; V gene: TRBV5-1
CDR3 DNA: TGTGCCAGCAGCGTGAGGGTAGCGGGGGGAGGTAGCACAGATACGCAGTATTTT; CDR3 protein: CASSVRVAGGGSTDTQYF; D gene: TRBD2; J gene: TRBJ2-3; V gene: TRBV7-2
CDR3 DNA: TGTGCCAGCAGCCCACTACGGGACAGGACGTATAGCAATCAGCCCCAGCATTTT; CDR3 protein: CASSPLRDRTYSNQPQHF; D gene: TRBD1; J gene: TRBJ1-5; V gene: TRBV27
CDR3 DNA: TGCGCCAGCAGCGTATACAGGGGGCCCCAGGAGACCCAGTACTTC; CDR3 protein: CASSVYRGPQETQYF; D gene: TRBD1; J gene: TRBJ2-5; V gene: TRBV5-1
CDR3 DNA: TGTGCCAGCAGCTTAGTTACCGCCGGACTCGGTGAAGCTTTCTTT; CDR3 protein: CASSLVTAGLGEAFF; D gene: NA; J gene: TRBJ1-1; V gene: TRBV7-2
CDR3 DNA: TGTGCCAGCAGTTTACGTATAAGCAATCAGCCCCAGCATTTT; CDR3 protein: CASSLRISNQPQHF; D gene: NA; J gene: TRBJ1-5; V gene: TRBV28
CDR3 DNA: TGTGCCAGCAGTCTCGACTCCACACGACCTAGCACAGATACGCAGTATTTT; CDR3 protein: CASSLDSTRPSTDTQYF; D gene: NA; J gene: TRBJ2-3; V gene: TRBV6-2/TRBV6-3
CDR3 DNA: TGTGCCAGCAGCCGGGACAGTAGTAGTACTGAAGCTTTCTTT; CDR3 protein: CASSRDSSSTEAFF; D gene: TRBD1; J gene: TRBJ1-1; V gene: TRBV3-1/TRBV3-2
CDR3 DNA: TGTGCCAGCAGCTTGGGGCGGACAGGATTGAACGGGGAGCTGTTTTTT; CDR3 protein: CASSLGRTGLNGELFF; D gene: TRBD1; J gene: TRBJ2-2; V gene: TRBV7-3